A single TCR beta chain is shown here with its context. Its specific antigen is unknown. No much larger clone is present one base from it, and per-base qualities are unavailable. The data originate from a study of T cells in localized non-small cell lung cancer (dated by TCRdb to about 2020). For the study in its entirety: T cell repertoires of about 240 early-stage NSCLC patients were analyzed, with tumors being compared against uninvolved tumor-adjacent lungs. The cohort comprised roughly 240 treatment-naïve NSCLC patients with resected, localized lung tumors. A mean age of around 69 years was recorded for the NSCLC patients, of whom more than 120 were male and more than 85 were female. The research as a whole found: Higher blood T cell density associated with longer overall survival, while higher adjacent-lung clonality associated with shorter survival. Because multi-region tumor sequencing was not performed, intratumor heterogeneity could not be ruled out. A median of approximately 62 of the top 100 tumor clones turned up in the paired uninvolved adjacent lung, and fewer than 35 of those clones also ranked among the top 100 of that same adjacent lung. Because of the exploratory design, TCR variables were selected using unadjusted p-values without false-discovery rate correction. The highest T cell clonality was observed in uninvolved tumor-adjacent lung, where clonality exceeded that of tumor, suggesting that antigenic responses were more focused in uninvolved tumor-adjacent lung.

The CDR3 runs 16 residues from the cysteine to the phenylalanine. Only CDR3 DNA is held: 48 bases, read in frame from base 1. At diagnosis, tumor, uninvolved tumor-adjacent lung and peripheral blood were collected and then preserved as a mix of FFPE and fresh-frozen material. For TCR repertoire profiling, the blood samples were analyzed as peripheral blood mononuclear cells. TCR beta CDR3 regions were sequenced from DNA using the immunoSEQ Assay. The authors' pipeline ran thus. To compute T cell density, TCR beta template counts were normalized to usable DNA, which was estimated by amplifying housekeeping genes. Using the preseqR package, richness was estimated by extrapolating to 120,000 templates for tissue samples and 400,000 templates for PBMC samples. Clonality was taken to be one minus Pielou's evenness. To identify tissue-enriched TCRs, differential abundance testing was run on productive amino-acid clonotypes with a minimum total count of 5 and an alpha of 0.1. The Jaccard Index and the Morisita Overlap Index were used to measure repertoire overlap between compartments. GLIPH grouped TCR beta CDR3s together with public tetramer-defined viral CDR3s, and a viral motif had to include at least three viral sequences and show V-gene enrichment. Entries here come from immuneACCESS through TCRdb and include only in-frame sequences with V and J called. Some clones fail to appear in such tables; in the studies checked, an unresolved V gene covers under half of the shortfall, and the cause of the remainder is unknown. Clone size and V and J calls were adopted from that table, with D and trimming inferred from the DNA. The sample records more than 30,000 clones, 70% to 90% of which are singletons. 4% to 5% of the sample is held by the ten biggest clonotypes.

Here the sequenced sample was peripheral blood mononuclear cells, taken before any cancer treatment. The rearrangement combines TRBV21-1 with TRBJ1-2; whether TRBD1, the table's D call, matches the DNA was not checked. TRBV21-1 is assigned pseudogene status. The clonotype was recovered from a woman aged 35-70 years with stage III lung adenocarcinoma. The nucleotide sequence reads TGTGCCAGCAGCGGCTGGGACAGGGAATCAGTTGGTGGCTACACCTTC. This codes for CASSGWDRESVGGYTF.